Given below is one TCR beta chain in context. The sample is drawn from a study of blood T cell repertoires in COVID-19. About the study: Whether acute or convalescent, the COVID-19 samples came from the United States, Italy and Spain. The cDNA or gDNA used as material had been derived from T cells, B-cell-depleted T cells, or PBMCs.

Authors' data handling: From reference gene primer amplification, estimates of nucleated cell counts were derived. Data came from immunoSEQ multiplex PCR; TCRdb stores just in-frame clones and leaves some out. Clone size and the V and J calls come from that table; the DNA yielded D and trimming. The data contain some 270,000 clones, 80% to 85% of them singletons. The germline V gene has CDR1 SGDLS and CDR2 YYNGEE. This CDR3 is built from 13 residues. The V and J ends lost 1 base and 4 bases respectively, with 8 bases between them. The chain uses TRBV9 and TRBJ1-2; TRBD1 is a possible D gene (5 bases). What was sequenced was peripheral blood. This sequence originates from a woman aged 40 to 49 who had recovered from COVID-19. In DNA form, the CDR3 reads TGTGCCAGCAGCGTAAGGGGACTCTATGGCTACACCTTC. Translated: CASSVRGLYGYTF.